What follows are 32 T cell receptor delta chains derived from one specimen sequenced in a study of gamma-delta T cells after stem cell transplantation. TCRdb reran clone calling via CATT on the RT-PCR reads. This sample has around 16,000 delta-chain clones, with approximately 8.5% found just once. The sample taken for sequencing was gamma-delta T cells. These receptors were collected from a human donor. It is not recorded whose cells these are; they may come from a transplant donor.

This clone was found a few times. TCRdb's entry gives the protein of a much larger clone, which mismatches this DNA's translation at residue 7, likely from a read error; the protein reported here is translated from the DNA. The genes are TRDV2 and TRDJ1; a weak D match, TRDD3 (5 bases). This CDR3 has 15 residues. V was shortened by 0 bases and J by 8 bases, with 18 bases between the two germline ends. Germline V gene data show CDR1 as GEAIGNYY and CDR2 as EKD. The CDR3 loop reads CACDTAVGLGEKLIF. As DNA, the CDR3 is TGTGCCTGTGACACCGCCGTGGGATTAGGGGAAAAACTCATCTTT.

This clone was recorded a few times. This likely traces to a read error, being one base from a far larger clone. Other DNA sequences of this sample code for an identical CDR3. The DNA for the CDR3 is TGTGCCTGTGACACTCTACTGGGGGATTTACCCACCGATAAGCTCATCTTT. This sequence encodes CACDTLLGDLPTDKLIF. The V gene is TRDV2, the J gene TRDJ1; 10 bases match TRDD3. The germline gives CDR1 GEAIGNYY, CDR2 EKD. CDR3 size: 17 residues.

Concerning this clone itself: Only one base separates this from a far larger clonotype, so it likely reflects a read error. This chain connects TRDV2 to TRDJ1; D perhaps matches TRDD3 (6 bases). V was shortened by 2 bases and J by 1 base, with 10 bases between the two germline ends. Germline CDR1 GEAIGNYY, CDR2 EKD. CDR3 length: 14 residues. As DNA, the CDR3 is TGTGCCTGTGACATGCTGGGGACCACCGATAAACTCATCTTT. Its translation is CACDMLGTTDKLIF.

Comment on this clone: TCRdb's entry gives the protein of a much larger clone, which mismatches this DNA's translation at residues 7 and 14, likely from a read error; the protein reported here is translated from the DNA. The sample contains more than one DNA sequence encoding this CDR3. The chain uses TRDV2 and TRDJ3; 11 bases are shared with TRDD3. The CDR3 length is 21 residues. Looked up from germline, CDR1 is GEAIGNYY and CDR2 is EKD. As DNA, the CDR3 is TGTGCCTGTGACACCCTTCCTGGGGGATACAAGAGCTCCTGCGACACCCGACAGATGTTTTTC. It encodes CACDTLPGGYKSSCDTRQMFF.

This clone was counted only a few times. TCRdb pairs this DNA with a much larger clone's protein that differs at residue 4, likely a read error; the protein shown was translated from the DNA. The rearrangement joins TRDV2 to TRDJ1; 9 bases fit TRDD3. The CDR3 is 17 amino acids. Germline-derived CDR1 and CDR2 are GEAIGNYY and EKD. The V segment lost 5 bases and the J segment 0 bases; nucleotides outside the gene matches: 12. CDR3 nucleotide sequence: TGTGCCTGTGGCTTACTGGGGGAGGAGACCTACACCGATAAACTCATCTTT. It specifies CACGLLGEETYTDKLIF.

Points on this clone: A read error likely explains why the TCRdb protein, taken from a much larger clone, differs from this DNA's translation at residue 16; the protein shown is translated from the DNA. The DNA of the CDR3 is TGTGCCTGTGACACCGTTTCCCCGGTACTGGGGGACACCGATAAACCCATCTTT. Its protein product is CACDTVSPVLGDTDKPIF. The chain is built from TRDV2 and TRDJ1, with 9 nucleotides matching TRDD3. Germline V lookup: CDR1 GEAIGNYY, CDR2 EKD. This CDR3 is 18 amino acids long.

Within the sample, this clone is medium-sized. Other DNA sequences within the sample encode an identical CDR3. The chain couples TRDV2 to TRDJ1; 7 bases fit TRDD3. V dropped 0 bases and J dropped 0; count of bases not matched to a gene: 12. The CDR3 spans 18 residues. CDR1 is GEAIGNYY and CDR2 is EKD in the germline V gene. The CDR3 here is CACDTITGDPGDTDKLIF. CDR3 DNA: TGTGCCTGTGACACCATTACTGGGGATCCAGGTGACACCGATAAACTCATCTTT.

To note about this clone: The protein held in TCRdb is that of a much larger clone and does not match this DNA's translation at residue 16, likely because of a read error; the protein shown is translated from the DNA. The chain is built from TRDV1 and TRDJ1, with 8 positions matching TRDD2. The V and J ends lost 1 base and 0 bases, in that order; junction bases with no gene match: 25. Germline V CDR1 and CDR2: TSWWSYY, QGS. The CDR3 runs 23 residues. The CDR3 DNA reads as TGTGCTCTTGGGGAACATCTTCCTACGATCTGGGGTCTCCCCGCCGCGGACACCGATAAACTCATCTTT. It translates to CALGEHLPTIWGLPAADTDKLIF.

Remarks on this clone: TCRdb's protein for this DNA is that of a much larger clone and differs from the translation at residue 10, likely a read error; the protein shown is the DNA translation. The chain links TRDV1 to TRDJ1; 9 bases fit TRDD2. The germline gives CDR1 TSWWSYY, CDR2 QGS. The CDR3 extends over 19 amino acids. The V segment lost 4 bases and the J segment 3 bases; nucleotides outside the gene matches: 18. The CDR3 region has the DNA TGTGCTCTTGGGGTCAGCCTTCCTACTTGTGGGACATTTCCCGATAAACTCATCTTT. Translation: CALGVSLPTCGTFPDKLIF.

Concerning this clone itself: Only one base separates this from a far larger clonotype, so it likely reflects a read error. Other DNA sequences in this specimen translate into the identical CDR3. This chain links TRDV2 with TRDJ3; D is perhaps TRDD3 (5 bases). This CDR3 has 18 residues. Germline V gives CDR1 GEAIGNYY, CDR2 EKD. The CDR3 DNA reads TGTGCCTGTGACACGGGCCATGGGAACTCCTGGGACACCAGACAGATGTTTTTC. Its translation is CACDTGHGNSWDTRQMFF.

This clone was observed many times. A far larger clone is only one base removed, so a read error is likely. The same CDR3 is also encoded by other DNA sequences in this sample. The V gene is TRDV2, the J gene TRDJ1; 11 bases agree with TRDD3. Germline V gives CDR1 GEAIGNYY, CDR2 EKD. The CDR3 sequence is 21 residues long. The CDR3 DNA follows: TGTGCCTGCGACACCGTGTCGCTGGGGGATACTTCTACTCAATCCACCGATAAACTCATCTTT. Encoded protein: CACDTVSLGDTSTQSTDKLIF.

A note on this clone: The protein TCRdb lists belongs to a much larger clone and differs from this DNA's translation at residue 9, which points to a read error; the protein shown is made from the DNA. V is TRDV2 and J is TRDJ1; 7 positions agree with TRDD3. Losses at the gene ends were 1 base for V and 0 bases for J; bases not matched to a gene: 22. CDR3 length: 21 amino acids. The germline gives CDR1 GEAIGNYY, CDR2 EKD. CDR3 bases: TGTGCCTGTGACACTGTCCATGCGGGGACTGGGGATCGAGATTACACCGATAAACTCATCTTT. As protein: CACDTVHAGTGDRDYTDKLIF.

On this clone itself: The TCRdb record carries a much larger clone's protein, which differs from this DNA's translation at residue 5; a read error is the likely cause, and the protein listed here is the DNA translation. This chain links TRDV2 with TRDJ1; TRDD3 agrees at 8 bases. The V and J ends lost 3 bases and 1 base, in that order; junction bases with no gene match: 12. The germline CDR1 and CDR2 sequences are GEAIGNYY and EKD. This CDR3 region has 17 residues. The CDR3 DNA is TGTGCCTGTGACTCCTTAGGGGATACAAACCCCACCGATAAACTCATCTTT. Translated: CACDSLGDTNPTDKLIF.

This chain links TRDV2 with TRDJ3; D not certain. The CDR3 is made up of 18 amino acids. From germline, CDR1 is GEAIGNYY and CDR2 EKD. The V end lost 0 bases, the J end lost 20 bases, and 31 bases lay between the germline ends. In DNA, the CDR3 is TGTGCCTGTGACACCGGGAGGAAGCACTCATGTGACACCCTAAAGTTGTTTTTC. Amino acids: CACDTGRKHSCDTLKLFF.

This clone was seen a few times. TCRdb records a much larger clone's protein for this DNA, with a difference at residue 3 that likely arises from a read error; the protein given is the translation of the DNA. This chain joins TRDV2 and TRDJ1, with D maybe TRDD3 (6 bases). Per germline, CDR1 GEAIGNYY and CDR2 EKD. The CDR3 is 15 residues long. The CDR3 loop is CARDTLGTWSDKLIF. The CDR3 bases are TGTGCCCGTGACACCCTGGGGACGTGGAGCGATAAACTCATCTTT.

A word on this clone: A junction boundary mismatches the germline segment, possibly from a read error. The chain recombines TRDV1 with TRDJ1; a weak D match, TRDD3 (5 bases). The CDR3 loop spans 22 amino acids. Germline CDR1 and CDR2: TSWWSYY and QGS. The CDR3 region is CAIGATAMWVRLNCLYTDKLIF. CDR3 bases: TGTGCTATTGGGGCTACTGCTATGTGGGTGAGACTAAACTGTTTGTACACCGATAAACTCATCTTT.

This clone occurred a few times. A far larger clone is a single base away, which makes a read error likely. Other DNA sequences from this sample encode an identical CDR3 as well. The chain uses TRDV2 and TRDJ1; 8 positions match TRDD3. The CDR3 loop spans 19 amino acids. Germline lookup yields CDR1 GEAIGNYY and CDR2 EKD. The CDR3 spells CACDTVERTGGTYTDKLIF. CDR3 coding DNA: TGTGCCTGTGACACCGTTGAGAGGACTGGGGGTACGTACACCGATAAGCTCATCTTT.

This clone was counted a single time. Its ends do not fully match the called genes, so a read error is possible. In DNA, the CDR3 is TGTGCCTGTGACACCGTCCGTCTGGGGGATACCCGAAACACCGATAACCTCATCTTT. Residues: CACDTVRLGDTRNTDNLIF. This sequence joins TRDV2 and TRDJ1; 11 bases agree with TRDD3. CDR1 GEAIGNYY and CDR2 EKD come from the germline V gene. The CDR3 contains 19 residues.

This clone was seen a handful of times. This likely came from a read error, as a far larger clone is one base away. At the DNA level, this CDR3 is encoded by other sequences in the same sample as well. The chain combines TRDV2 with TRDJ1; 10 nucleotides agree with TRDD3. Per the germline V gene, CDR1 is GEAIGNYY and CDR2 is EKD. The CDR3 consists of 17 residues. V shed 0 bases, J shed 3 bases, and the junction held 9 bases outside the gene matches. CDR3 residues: CACDTLTGGYVSDKLIF. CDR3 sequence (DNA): TGTGCCTGTGACACCCTGACCGGGGGATACGTATCCGATAAACTCATCTTT.

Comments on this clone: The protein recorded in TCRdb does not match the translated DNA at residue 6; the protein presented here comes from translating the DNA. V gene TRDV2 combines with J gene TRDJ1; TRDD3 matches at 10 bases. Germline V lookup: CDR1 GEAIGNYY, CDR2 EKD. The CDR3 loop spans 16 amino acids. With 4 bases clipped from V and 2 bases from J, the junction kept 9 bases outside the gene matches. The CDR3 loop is CACECRGDTRTDKLIF. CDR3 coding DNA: TGTGCCTGTGAATGTCGGGGGGATACGCGGACCGATAAACTCATCTTT.

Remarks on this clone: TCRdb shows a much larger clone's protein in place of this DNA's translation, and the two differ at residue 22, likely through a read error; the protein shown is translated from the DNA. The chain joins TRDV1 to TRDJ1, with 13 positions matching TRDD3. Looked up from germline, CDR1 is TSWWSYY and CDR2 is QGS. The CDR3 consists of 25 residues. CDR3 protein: CALGLVVRPSLLLGDTRRYTDNLIF. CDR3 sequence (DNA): TGTGCTCTTGGGTTGGTGGTCCGCCCCTCCCTTTTACTGGGGGATACGCGTAGGTACACCGATAACCTCATCTTT.

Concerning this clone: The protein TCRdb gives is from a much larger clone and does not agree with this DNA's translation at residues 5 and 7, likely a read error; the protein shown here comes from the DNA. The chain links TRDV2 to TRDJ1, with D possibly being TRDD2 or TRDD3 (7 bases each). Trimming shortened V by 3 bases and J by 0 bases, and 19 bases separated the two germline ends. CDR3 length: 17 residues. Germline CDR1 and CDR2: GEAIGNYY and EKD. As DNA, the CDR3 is TGTGCCTGTGACGTCCTTCCTGGGGGTCCCAACACCGATAAACTCATCTTT. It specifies CACDVLPGGPNTDKLIF.

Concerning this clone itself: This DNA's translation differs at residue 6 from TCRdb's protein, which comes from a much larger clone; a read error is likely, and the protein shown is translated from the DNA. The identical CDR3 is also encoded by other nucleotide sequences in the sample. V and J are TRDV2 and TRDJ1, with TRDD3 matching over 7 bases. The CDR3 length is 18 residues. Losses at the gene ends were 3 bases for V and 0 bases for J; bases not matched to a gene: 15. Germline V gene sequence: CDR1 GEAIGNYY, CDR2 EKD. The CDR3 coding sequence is TGTGCCTGTGACCGAGGACTGGGGTCCCTGGGGGACACCGATAAACTCATCTTT. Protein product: CACDRGLGSLGDTDKLIF.

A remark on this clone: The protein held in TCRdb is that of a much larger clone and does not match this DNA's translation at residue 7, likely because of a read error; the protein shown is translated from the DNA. CDR3 sequence reads: CACDIVWGTPDKLIF. CDR3 DNA: TGTGCCTGTGACATAGTCTGGGGGACACCCGATAAACTCATCTTT. V is TRDV2 and J is TRDJ1, with 8 bases fitting TRDD3. Looked up from germline, CDR1 is GEAIGNYY and CDR2 is EKD. The CDR3 totals 15 residues. The J segment lost 3 bases and the V segment lost 2 bases, leaving 7 bases of the junction unmatched.

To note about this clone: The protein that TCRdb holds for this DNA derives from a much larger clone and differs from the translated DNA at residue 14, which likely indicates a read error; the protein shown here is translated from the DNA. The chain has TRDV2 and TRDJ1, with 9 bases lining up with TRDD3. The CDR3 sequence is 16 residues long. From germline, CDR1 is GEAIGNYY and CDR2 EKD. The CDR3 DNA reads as TGTGCCTGTGACACCGTGGGGGGGATACCTACCGATAAACCCATCTTT. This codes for CACDTVGGIPTDKPIF.

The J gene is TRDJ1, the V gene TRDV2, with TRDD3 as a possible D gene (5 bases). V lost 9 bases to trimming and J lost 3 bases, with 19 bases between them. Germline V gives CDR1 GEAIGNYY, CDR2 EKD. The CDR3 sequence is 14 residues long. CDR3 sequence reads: CAGDTRSFADKLIF. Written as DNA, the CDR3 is TGTGCCGGGGACACGAGAAGCTTCGCCGATAAACTCATCTTT.

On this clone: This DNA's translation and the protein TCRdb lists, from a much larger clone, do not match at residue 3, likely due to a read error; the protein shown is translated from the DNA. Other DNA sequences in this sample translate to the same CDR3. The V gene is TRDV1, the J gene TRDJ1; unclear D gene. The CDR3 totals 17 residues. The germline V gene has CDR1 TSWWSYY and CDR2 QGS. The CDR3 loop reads CAIGKRSTFRAADKLIF. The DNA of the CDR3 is TGTGCTATTGGGAAACGAAGCACATTTCGGGCTGCCGATAAACTCATCTTT.

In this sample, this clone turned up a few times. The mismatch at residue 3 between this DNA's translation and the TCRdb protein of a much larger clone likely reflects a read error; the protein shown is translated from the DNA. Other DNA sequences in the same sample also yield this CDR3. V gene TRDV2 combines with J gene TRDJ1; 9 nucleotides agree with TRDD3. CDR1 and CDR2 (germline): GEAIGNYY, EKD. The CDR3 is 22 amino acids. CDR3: CARDTLRTGGINTGVHTDKLIF. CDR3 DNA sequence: TGTGCCCGTGACACCCTACGGACTGGGGGAATTAATACGGGAGTTCACACCGATAAACTCATCTTT.

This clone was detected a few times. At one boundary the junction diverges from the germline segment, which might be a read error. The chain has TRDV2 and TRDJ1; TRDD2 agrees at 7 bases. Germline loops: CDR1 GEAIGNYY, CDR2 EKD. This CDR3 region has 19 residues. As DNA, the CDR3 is TGTGCCTGTGACATGATTCCTACCCACACTGTGTTCTCTCCCGATAACCTCATCTTT. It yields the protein CACDMIPTHTVFSPDNLIF.

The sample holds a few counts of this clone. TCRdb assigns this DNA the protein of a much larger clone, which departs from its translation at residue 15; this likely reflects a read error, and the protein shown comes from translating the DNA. The CDR3 loop reads CACDLVGDTRNTDKRIF. CDR3 nucleotide sequence: TGTGCCTGTGACTTGGTGGGGGATACCCGAAACACCGATAAACGCATCTTT. The J gene is TRDJ1, the V gene TRDV2; TRDD3 matches at 10 bases. Looked up from germline, CDR1 is GEAIGNYY and CDR2 is EKD. The CDR3 loop spans 17 amino acids.

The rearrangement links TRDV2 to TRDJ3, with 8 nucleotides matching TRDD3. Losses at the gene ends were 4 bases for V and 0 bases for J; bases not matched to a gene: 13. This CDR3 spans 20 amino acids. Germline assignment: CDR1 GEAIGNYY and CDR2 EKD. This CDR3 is CACEKRVGDSSSWDTRQMFF. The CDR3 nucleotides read TGTGCCTGTGAAAAGAGGGTGGGGGATTCAAGCTCCTGGGACACCCGACAGATGTTTTTC.

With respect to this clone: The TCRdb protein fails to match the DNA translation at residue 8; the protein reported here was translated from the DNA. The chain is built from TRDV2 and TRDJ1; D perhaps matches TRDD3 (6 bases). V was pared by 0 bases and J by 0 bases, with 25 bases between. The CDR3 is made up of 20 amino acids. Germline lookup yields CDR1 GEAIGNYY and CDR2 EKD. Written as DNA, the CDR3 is TGTGCCTGTGACACCGGAAGCTTGAGGGGGGAGACGAAGTACACCGATAAACTCATCTTT. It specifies CACDTGSLRGETKYTDKLIF.